The present TCR beta chain was sequenced within a study of blood T cell repertoires in COVID-19. Across the study: The origin of the acute and convalescent COVID-19 samples was the United States, Italy and Spain.

Per the study methods: Reference gene primers were amplified, and this amplification served to estimate nucleated cell counts. TCRdb keeps only in-frame clones here, not all; method: immunoSEQ multiplex PCR. D and trimming were read from the DNA, whereas the V and J calls and clone size are those reported in that table. The sample contains fewer than 400,000 clones, around 90% of which appear only once. Seattle cases were enrolled at active infection and followed longitudinally. This CDR3 is built from 14 residues. Germline V CDR1 and CDR2: SGHAT, FQNNGV. V lost 2 bases and J lost 8, with 15 bases in between.

This receptor was identified in a young woman with COVID-19, enrolled during active disease. Sequenced material: peripheral blood. The gene calls are TRBV11-2 and TRBJ1-2; TRBD1 might be the D (5 bases). The CDR3 spells CASSLSRGERGYTF. CDR3 bases: TGTGCCAGCAGCTTATCGCGGGGGGAGAGGGGCTACACCTTC.